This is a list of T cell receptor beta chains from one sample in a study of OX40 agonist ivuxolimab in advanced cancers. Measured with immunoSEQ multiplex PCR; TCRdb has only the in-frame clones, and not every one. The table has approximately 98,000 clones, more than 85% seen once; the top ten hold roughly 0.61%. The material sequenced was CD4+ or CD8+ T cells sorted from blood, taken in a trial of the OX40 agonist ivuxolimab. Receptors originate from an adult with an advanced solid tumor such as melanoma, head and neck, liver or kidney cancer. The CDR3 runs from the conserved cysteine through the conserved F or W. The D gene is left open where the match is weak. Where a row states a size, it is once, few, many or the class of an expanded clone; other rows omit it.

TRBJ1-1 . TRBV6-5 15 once CASSYSGAPEGEAFF TGTGCCAGCAGTTACTCGGGGGCGCCTGAAGGTGAAGCTTTCTTT
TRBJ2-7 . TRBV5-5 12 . CATGREFWEQYF TGTGCCACCGGCCGGGAATTTTGGGAGCAGTACTTC
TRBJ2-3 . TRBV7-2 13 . CASSQILSDTQYF TGTGCCAGCAGCCAGATCCTCTCAGATACGCAGTATTTT
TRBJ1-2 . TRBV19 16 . CASSLPSRGMIYGYTF TGTGCCAGTAGTTTACCCTCCCGCGGCATGATCTATGGCTACACCTTC
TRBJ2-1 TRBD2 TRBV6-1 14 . CASSERGLNNEQFF TGTGCCAGCAGTGAACGGGGACTAAACAATGAGCAGTTCTTC
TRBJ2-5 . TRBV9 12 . CASSPHGETQYF TGTGCCAGCAGCCCCCACGGGGAGACCCAGTACTTC
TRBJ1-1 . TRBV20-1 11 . CSAKENTEAFF TGCAGTGCAAAGGAGAACACTGAAGCTTTCTTT
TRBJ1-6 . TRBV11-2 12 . CASSSSTALVHF TGTGCCAGCAGCTCCTCGACAGCCTTGGTCCACTTT
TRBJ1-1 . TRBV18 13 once CASSPMTDREAFF TGTGCCAGCTCACCAATGACAGACCGTGAAGCTTTCTTT
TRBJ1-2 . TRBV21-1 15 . CASSTQRNRNYGYTF TGTGCCAGCAGCACCCAGAGGAACCGTAACTATGGCTACACCTTC
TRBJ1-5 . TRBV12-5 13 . CASGLQLQEPQHF TGTGCTAGTGGTCTTCAATTACAGGAGCCCCAGCATTTT
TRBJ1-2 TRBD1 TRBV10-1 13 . CASSPQGGSGYTF TGCGCCAGCAGCCCCCAGGGGGGCTCTGGCTACACCTTC
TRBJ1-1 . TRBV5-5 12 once CASSLVNTEAFF TGTGCCAGCAGCTTGGTTAACACTGAAGCTTTCTTT
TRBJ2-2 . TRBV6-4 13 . CASRVGSYGELFF TGTGCCAGCAGAGTCGGGAGTTACGGGGAGCTGTTTTTT
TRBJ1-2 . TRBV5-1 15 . CASSPEPDSRPGYTF TGTGCCAGCAGCCCGGAGCCGGATTCTCGTCCTGGCTACACCTTC
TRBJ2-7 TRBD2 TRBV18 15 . CASSLGGTPPYEQYF TGTGCCAGCTCACTGGGGGGGACCCCCCCCTACGAGCAGTACTTC
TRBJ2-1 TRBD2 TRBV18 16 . CASSPGLAGGADEQFF TGTGCCAGCTCACCTGGACTAGCGGGAGGTGCGGATGAGCAGTTCTTC
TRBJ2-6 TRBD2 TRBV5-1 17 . CASSSGGGAPGANVLTF TGCGCCAGCAGCTCGGGCGGGGGAGCTCCTGGGGCCAACGTCCTGACTTTC